This T cell receptor beta chain was identified in a study of cytotoxic CD8 clonotypes in ibrutinib-treated CLL. About the study: 24 partial and 2 complete responses; at median 68 months, approximately 14 remitted, some 12 progressed. Response sampling came at median around twelve months of treatment, ranging about 6 to 36 months.

Using immunoSEQ multiplex PCR, the repertoire was profiled, and TCRdb retains in-frame clones only, with some absent. In the table there are some 200,000 clones, more than 75% of which are singletons. The TCR sequence derives from a human donor with chronic lymphocytic leukemia. The starting material was PBMCs, obtained after 12 months of ibrutinib treatment.

CDR3 coding DNA: TGTGCCATCAGTGGGGAGGGGGAAGCTTTCTTT. Residues: CAISGEGEAFF. The chain couples TRBV10-3 to TRBJ1-1; TRBD1 is a possible D gene (5 bases). Germline CDR1 ENHRY, CDR2 SYGVKD. V was cut by 4 bases and J by 8 bases, with 8 bases left in between. This CDR3 comprises 11 residues.